This TCR beta chain was recorded in a study of blood T cell repertoires in COVID-19. Per the original methods: Nucleated cell number was recorded as an estimate derived from reference gene primer amplification. TCRdb keeps only in-frame clones here, not all; method: immunoSEQ multiplex PCR. For V, J and clone size, that table is used; D and trimming come from the DNA. The table shows tens of thousands of clones, with roughly 80% occurring only once. The sequencing sample was made of peripheral blood. The TCR comes from a human donor in a cohort sampled during active COVID-19.

The CDR3 protein is CASSQPGQGPEQYF. For the CDR3, the DNA is TGTGCCAGCAGCCAACCGGGACAGGGACCCGAGCAGTACTTC. The V and J genes are TRBV4-2 and TRBJ2-7; 9 bases map to TRBD1. V shed 2 bases and J 6 bases; nucleotides not matched to a gene: 5. Germline values: CDR1 LGHNA, CDR2 YNFKEQ. The CDR3 has 14 amino acids.